Shown below are 28 T cell receptor beta chains from a single sample sequenced in a study of shared clonotypes between healthy human individuals. Naive CD8 cells, CD45RO-negative and positively selected for CCR7, excluded terminally differentiated effector memory CD45RA+ cells. The assay was immunoSEQ multiplex PCR, and TCRdb's table has in-frame clones only and misses some. The repertoire consists of a few million clones, with just under 95% occurring once and the leading ten covering approximately 1.7%. Input material: naive CD8+ T cells from PBMCs. The receptor source for this set is a man between 18 and 29 years old in good health. Some clones in this sample may be carry-over from other donors' samples.

This chain uses TRBV5-4 with TRBJ2-7; 10 bases are a match to TRBD1. The CDR3 totals 14 residues. The junction had 4 bases not matched to a gene; V was cut back by 4 bases and J by 3 bases. CDR1 is SGHNT and CDR2 is YYREEE in the germline V gene (reference sequence). CDR3 in DNA: TGTGCCAGCAGCCCCCGGGACAGGGGCTACGAGCAGTACTTC. This gives the protein CASSPRDRGYEQYF.

The rearrangement uses TRBV30 and TRBJ2-7, with D unclear. The germline V gene encodes CDR1 GTSNPN and CDR2 SVGIG (reference sequence). This CDR3 comprises 13 residues. V was pared by 0 bases and J by 4 bases, with 10 bases between. DNA for the CDR3: TGTGCCTGGAGTGTCTATGGTCCTTACGAGCAGTACTTC. Translating gives CAWSVYGPYEQYF.

The CDR3 is CASSEYRTGGIDNGYTF. The CDR3 region has the DNA TGTGCCAGCAGTGAATACAGGACAGGGGGGATCGACAATGGCTACACCTTC. The chain uses TRBV6-1 and TRBJ1-2; TRBD1 aligns across 10 bases. CDR1 MNHNS and CDR2 SASEGT come from the germline V gene. The CDR3 has 17 residues. Trimming at V came to 2 bases and at J to 6 bases, leaving 12 bases not matched to a gene.

The chain uses TRBV6-4 and TRBJ2-1; D ambiguous. Germline-derived CDR1 and CDR2 are MRHNA and SNTAGT. This CDR3 comprises 16 residues. V dropped 2 bases and J dropped 8 bases, with 19 bases sitting between them. The CDR3 DNA is TGTGCCAGCAGTGACCGTGGAGAAAGTGTATACGATGAGCAGTTCTTC. This encodes CASSDRGESVYDEQFF.

The V call is TRBV7-8, the J call TRBJ1-6; D gene ambiguous. Trimming removed 5 bases at V and 0 bases at J, with 8 bases between. Germline lookup yields CDR1 SGHVS and CDR2 FQNEAQ. The CDR3 extends over 15 amino acids. This CDR3 reads CASSEGVSYNSPLHF. In DNA form, the CDR3 reads TGTGCCAGCAGCGAAGGAGTCTCCTATAATTCACCCCTCCACTTT.

The chain combines TRBV6-5 with TRBJ2-3; D uncertain. The germline V gene encodes CDR1 MNHEY and CDR2 SVGAGI. This CDR3 has 13 amino acids. Trimming stripped 6 bases from V and 6 bases from J, with 13 bases between. The CDR3 sequence is CASSPLGFDTQYF. The CDR3 DNA follows: TGTGCCAGCAGCCCCCTGGGTTTCGATACGCAGTATTTT.

V usage is TRBV6-5 and J usage is TRBJ2-1; TRBD2 agrees at 10 bases. CDR3 length equals 15 residues. From germline, CDR1 is MNHEY and CDR2 SVGAGI. The trim removed 9 bases at V and 0 bases at J, leaving 5 bases unmatched. CDR3 DNA: TGTGCCAGTAATAGCGGGAGGACCTCCTACAATGAGCAGTTCTTC. This translates into CASNSGRTSYNEQFF.

The chain is built from TRBV19 and TRBJ2-7; 9 positions agree with TRBD2. Germline CDR1 and CDR2: LNHDA and SQIVND (reference sequence). This CDR3 region has 16 residues. Unmatched junction bases numbered 10, after V lost 3 bases and J lost 4 bases. The CDR3: CASSMGTGLAQYEQYF. The CDR3 DNA reads TGTGCCAGTAGTATGGGAACGGGACTAGCCCAATACGAGCAGTACTTC.

This clone was counted between two and nine times. This sequence joins TRBV14 and TRBJ1-3; TRBD1 agrees at 8 bases. The CDR3 runs 13 residues. Germline loops: CDR1 SGHDN, CDR2 FVKESK. With V trimmed by 1 base and J by 16 bases, 9 bases remained unmatched. The chain's CDR3 is CASSQALTGDTYF. The CDR3 DNA reads as TGTGCCAGCAGCCAAGCGTTGACAGGGGACACGTATTTT.

To note about this clone: This same CDR3 is encoded by further DNA sequences in the sample. The CDR3 sequence is CASSLSQGLGTEAFF. Written as DNA, the CDR3 is TGTGCCAGCAGTTTAAGTCAGGGCTTAGGCACTGAAGCTTTCTTT. This chain joins TRBV27 and TRBJ1-1; TRBD1 is a possible D gene (5 bases). This CDR3 is 15 amino acids long. Germline V gene lookup returns CDR1 MNHEY and CDR2 SMNVEV (reference sequence). V lost 2 bases, J lost 4 bases, and 14 bases lay in between.

The chain recombines TRBV4-1 with TRBJ2-7, with 8 positions matching TRBD1. Trimming took 4 bases from V and 2 from J; bases not matched to a gene: 10. This CDR3 contains 16 residues. Germline-derived CDR1 and CDR2 are MGHRA and YSYEKL. The CDR3 DNA is TGCGCCAGCAGCCCCGGAGAACCGGGACAGGCCTACGAGCAGTACTTC. Amino acids: CASSPGEPGQAYEQYF.

The J gene is TRBJ1-1, the V gene TRBV7-8; maybe TRBD1 (5 bases). This CDR3 has 12 amino acids. Germline V gene sequence: CDR1 SGHVS, CDR2 FQNEAQ. With 2 bases removed from V and 10 bases from J, the gap between germline ends came to 11 bases. The CDR3 reads CASSLRDGGAFF. CDR3 bases: TGTGCCAGCAGCTTAAGGGACGGGGGAGCTTTCTTT.

The chain employs TRBV5-1 and TRBJ2-7, with 7 nucleotides matching TRBD2. The V segment lost 0 bases and the J segment 0 bases; nucleotides outside the gene matches: 6. This CDR3 is built from 16 residues. The germline CDR1 and CDR2 sequences are SGHRS and YFSETQ. CDR3 amino acids: CASSLAPLAASYEQYF. The CDR3 bases are TGCGCCAGCAGCTTGGCCCCTCTAGCGGCCTCCTACGAGCAGTACTTC.

This clone was seen only once. The genes are TRBV27 and TRBJ1-2; possibly TRBD1 for D (5 bases). CDR1 is MNHEY and CDR2 is SMNVEV in the germline V gene (reference sequence). The CDR3 contains 15 residues. Trimming removed 6 bases at V and 2 bases at J, with 16 bases between. DNA of the CDR3: TGTGCCAGCAGAGAAATCAGGGACGGGAACTATGGCTACACCTTC. It is translated as CASREIRDGNYGYTF.

The chain links TRBV4-1 to TRBJ2-7; 7 bases align to TRBD2. The germline V gene has CDR1 MGHRA and CDR2 YSYEKL. J gave up 4 bases and V 4 bases, and 7 bases lay outside the gene matches. The CDR3 consists of 14 residues. CDR3 amino acids: CASSPLAGGYEQYF. DNA for the CDR3: TGCGCCAGCAGCCCCCTGGCCGGGGGGTACGAGCAGTACTTC.

V is TRBV18 and J is TRBJ1-4, with D perhaps matching TRBD1 (6 bases). Germline V gives CDR1 KGHSH, CDR2 LQKENI. Deletions cut 8 bases from V and 3 bases from J, with 13 bases between. There are 14 residues in the CDR3. CDR3 in amino acids: CASRHDRSNEKLFF. CDR3 coding DNA: TGTGCCAGCCGACACGACAGGTCTAATGAAAAACTGTTTTTT.

As for this clone: Other DNA sequences from this sample encode an identical CDR3 as well. The V call is TRBV7-9, the J call TRBJ2-2, with D perhaps matching TRBD2 (6 bases). V was trimmed by 1 base and J by 7 bases, leaving 10 bases between them. The germline gives CDR1 SEHNR, CDR2 FQNEAQ (reference sequence). The CDR3 is made up of 14 amino acids. In nucleotides, the CDR3 is TGTGCCAGCAGCTTAGTGGGAGGCGGCGGGGAGCTGTTTTTT. Translation: CASSLVGGGGELFF.

This chain joins TRBV7-3 and TRBJ2-7; D gene ambiguous. Trimming removed 4 bases at V and 2 bases at J, with 9 bases between. Germline-derived CDR1 and CDR2 are SGHTA and FQGTGA. The CDR3 totals 13 residues. The CDR3 reads CASSSDLAYEQYF. DNA of the CDR3: TGTGCCAGCAGCTCCGACCTTGCCTACGAGCAGTACTTC.

V and J are TRBV6-5 and TRBJ2-1; D is perhaps TRBD1 (6 bases). Trimming removed 6 bases at V and 8 bases at J, with 17 bases between. This CDR3 has 14 amino acids. Germline CDR1 is MNHEY and CDR2 is SVGAGI. The CDR3, as DNA: TGTGCCAGCAGCCCCCTTAAAGGGGGATATGAGCAGTTCTTC. It translates to CASSPLKGGYEQFF.

J is TRBJ2-7 and V is TRBV7-8, with TRBD2 as a possible D gene (6 bases). Germline CDR1 and CDR2: SGHVS and FQNEAQ. The CDR3 runs to 13 residues. V lost 5 bases to trimming and J lost 5 bases, with 13 bases between them. In DNA form, the CDR3 reads TGTGCCAGCAGCGCGGGACCCCACCACGAGCAGTACTTC. Translating gives CASSAGPHHEQYF.

The chain combines TRBV4-1 with TRBJ2-7, with 14 bases that match TRBD2. The V gene's germline CDR1 is MGHRA and CDR2 YSYEKL. The junction had 19 bases not matched to a gene; V was cut back by 6 bases and J by 6 bases. The CDR3 covers 19 residues. The CDR3 nucleotides are TGCGCCAGCAGTTCCCAGCCGGGACTAGCGGGAGTGGCTTCGGGCGAGCAGTACTTC. Translating gives CASSSQPGLAGVASGEQYF.

CDR3 sequence reads: CASSPRGRSYEQYF. The CDR3 DNA reads TGTGCCAGCAGTCCCAGGGGAAGGTCCTACGAGCAGTACTTC. This chain links TRBV6-1 with TRBJ2-7, with D maybe TRBD1 (6 bases). The CDR3 runs to 14 residues. The V end lost 5 bases, the J end lost 1 base, and 12 bases lay between the germline ends. CDR1 and CDR2 (germline): MNHNS, SASEGT.

With respect to this clone: Other nucleotide sequences from this sample produce the same CDR3. The CDR3 reads CASSWGGGYGYTF. The CDR3 DNA reads as TGTGCCAGCAGTTGGGGAGGAGGGTATGGCTACACCTTC. V usage is TRBV27 and J usage is TRBJ1-2, with unresolved D. Germline loops: CDR1 MNHEY, CDR2 SMNVEV (reference sequence). The CDR3 is 13 residues long. V shed 4 bases and J shed 5 bases, with 11 bases lying between them.

The chain has TRBV27 and TRBJ2-3; D might be TRBD1 or TRBD2, each matching 5 bases. CDR3 size: 13 residues. Between the trimmed V and J ends, which lost 8 bases and 2 bases, there was a span of 11 bases. Germline CDR1 MNHEY, CDR2 SMNVEV (reference sequence). The CDR3 loop reads CASGTVDTDTQYF. The CDR3 region has the DNA TGTGCCAGCGGGACGGTGGACACAGATACGCAGTATTTT.

The rearrangement links TRBV27 to TRBJ1-1; TRBD1 matches 7 bases. The CDR3 has 14 residues. The germline CDR1 and CDR2 sequences are MNHEY and SMNVEV (reference sequence). The J segment lost 0 bases and the V segment lost 6 bases, leaving 4 bases of the junction unmatched. CDR3 region: CASREGAVNTEAFF. Written as DNA, the CDR3 is TGTGCCAGCAGAGAGGGGGCAGTGAACACTGAAGCTTTCTTT.

The chain recombines TRBV19 with TRBJ1-5; D gene unclear. The germline gives CDR1 LNHDA, CDR2 SQIVND (reference sequence). Trimming pared 5 bases from V and 0 bases from J, leaving 14 bases between. The CDR3 is 16 amino acids. The CDR3 sequence: CASSLAIHSSNQPQHF. In DNA form, the CDR3 reads TGTGCCAGTAGTCTCGCCATACACAGTAGCAATCAGCCCCAGCATTTT.

The J gene is TRBJ2-7, the V gene TRBV7-9; D gene ambiguous. Germline V gene lookup returns CDR1 SEHNR and CDR2 FQNEAQ (reference sequence). This CDR3 region has 18 residues. Trimming took off 5 bases at V and 1 base at J, with 24 bases between the two ends. CDR3 sequence reads: CASSPPDPVSVPSYEQYF. The CDR3, as DNA: TGTGCCAGCAGCCCGCCCGATCCCGTGTCGGTACCGTCCTACGAGCAGTACTTC.

The V call is TRBV2, the J call TRBJ2-1; the match to TRBD1 covers 10 bases. This CDR3 contains 14 residues. Unmatched junction bases numbered 9, after V lost 6 bases and J lost 10 bases. Germline V CDR1 and CDR2: SNHLY, FYNNEI. This CDR3 is CASRMGQGYWEQFF. CDR3 DNA sequence: TGTGCCAGCAGGATGGGACAGGGGTATTGGGAGCAGTTCTTC.